The rows below give T cell receptor beta chains drawn from one sample of a study of cytomegalovirus exposure and HLA in healthy donors. TCRdb's copy holds only in-frame clones and misses some; the assay was immunoSEQ multiplex PCR. Counted here are about 98,000 clones, roughly two thirds occurring once; the ten biggest clones make up roughly 2.5%. Sequences were obtained from PBMCs. All receptors derive from a man between 45 and 60 years old in good health and CMV-seronegative. Both conserved end residues are trimmed from each CDR3. Expanded clones get a size class; other rows say once, few or many, or leave the size out.

v_call	j_call	clone_size	cdr3_aa
TRBV7-9	TRBJ2-3	.	ASSLESVADTQY
TRBV9	TRBJ2-3	.	ASSVALFTDTQY
TRBV14	TRBJ1-1	.	ASSPTGGADEAF
TRBV5-4	TRBJ2-2	.	ASSLLGVGELF
TRBV27	TRBJ2-7	.	ATRIRGSLVQQY
TRBV27	TRBJ1-6	.	ASSWDFNSPLH
TRBV5-1	TRBJ1-3	.	ASRRGTGAVSSGNTIY
TRBV5-5	TRBJ1-6	.	ASTTATNSPLH
TRBV4-2	TRBJ2-7	.	ASSQESRKAYEQY
TRBV2	TRBJ2-1	.	ASQFYGDYNEQF
TRBV20-1	TRBJ1-2	.	SAIRQAPT
TRBV4-2	TRBJ1-1	.	ASSPGQVTVWNTEAF
TRBV6-5	TRBJ1-1	few	ASSYGGAHTEAF
TRBV5-1	TRBJ2-2	.	ASSLGQGAETGELF
TRBV5-6	TRBJ1-5	.	ASSAGTGGHQPQH
TRBV7-2	TRBJ2-1	few	ASSPYGGNEQF
TRBV10-1	TRBJ1-1	few	ASSRTGNTEAF
TRBV28	TRBJ2-7	.	ASRSSGSYEQY
TRBV2	TRBJ2-2	.	ASSDSYTGELF
TRBV18	TRBJ2-7	.	ASSEGTGNTYEQY
TRBV5-4	TRBJ1-5	few	ASSSEQGLNQPQH
TRBV12-5	TRBJ2-5	.	ASGFTIIPGLAGGRAETQY
TRBV9	TRBJ2-2	.	ASSVVATSGSNTGELF
TRBV14	TRBJ1-2	few	ASSQETALSLGYT
TRBV10-3	TRBJ1-6	.	AISDQGFTSPLH
TRBV12-5	TRBJ1-1	.	ASGFRGEAF
TRBV13	TRBJ1-4	.	ASSDSYEKLF
TRBV5-1	TRBJ1-1	.	ASSLGGTGRSEAF
TRBV4-1	TRBJ2-1	.	ASSQGWGVTYREQF
TRBV27	TRBJ1-6	.	ASSPSTGYNSPLH
TRBV18	TRBJ1-3	.	ASSPLGQSGNTIY